This TCR beta chain came from a study of blood T cell repertoires in COVID-19. On the study more broadly: Sites across the United States, Italy and Spain contributed samples from acute and convalescent COVID-19. In each case, the material was cDNA or gDNA derived from T cells, B-cell-depleted T cells, or PBMCs.

Germline V gene data show CDR1 as MNHEY and CDR2 as SMNVEV (reference sequence). Termini included, the CDR3 measures 16 amino acids. In the authors' methods: Estimates of nucleated cell counts were drawn from the amplification of reference gene primers. Clones were read by immunoSEQ multiplex PCR, and TCRdb kept only the in-frame ones, dropping some. V, J and clone size were drawn from that table, and D and trimming were deduced from the DNA. Of about 88,000 clones listed, roughly nine tenths are singletons. Details on this clone: The DNA is left out, because the CDR3 cannot be placed on it with certainty; the CDR3 is given as TCRdb lists it.

Input material: peripheral blood. V usage is TRBV27 and J usage is TRBJ2-1; the table's D call, TRBD1, was not checked against the DNA. This clonotype was sampled from a human donor with active COVID-19. The donor label of this sample is uncertain. The CDR3 here is CASSSSTGDSYNEQFF.